This passage covers 30 T cell receptor beta chains from one sample sequenced in a study of CD8 T cells in seronegative destructive rheumatoid arthritis. The data were produced by immunoSEQ multiplex PCR, yet TCRdb's version contains in-frame clones alone and is incomplete. The data contain about 12,000 clones, roughly four fifths of them singletons. The sample consisted of CD8+ T cells from blood. Receptors were obtained from a woman aged 30-49 years with seronegative destructive rheumatoid arthritis.

The rearrangement links TRBV19 to TRBJ2-7, with 9 bases aligning to TRBD2. This CDR3 has 15 amino acids. Germline CDR1 and CDR2: LNHDA and SQIVND (reference sequence). After removal of 5 bases from V and 3 bases from J, the junction contained 8 bases not matched to a gene. CDR3 in amino acids: CASSPSGGGGYEQYF. The CDR3 DNA reads TGTGCCAGTAGTCCCTCAGGCGGGGGGGGCTACGAGCAGTACTTC.

The chain joins TRBV7-6 to TRBJ2-3; 7 bases are shared with TRBD1. Germline V CDR1 and CDR2: SGHVS, FNYEAQ. Losses at the gene ends were 4 bases for V and 3 bases for J; bases not matched to a gene: 7. CDR3 size: 15 residues. The CDR3 region has the DNA TGTGCCAGCAGCTCCACAGGGGAGAGTACAGATACGCAGTATTTT. Amino acid sequence: CASSSTGESTDTQYF.

This clone was observed a few times. This chain uses TRBV7-9 with TRBJ1-1, with TRBD1 identical over 10 bases. CDR1 SEHNR and CDR2 FQNEAQ come from the germline V gene (reference sequence). The CDR3 covers 15 residues. Unmatched junction bases numbered 8, after V lost 6 bases and J lost 4 bases. CDR3 sequence: CASRRQGAGGTEAFF. DNA of the CDR3: TGTGCCAGCAGGAGACAGGGGGCGGGGGGCACTGAAGCTTTCTTT.

This sequence joins TRBV16 and TRBJ2-2; D uncertain. The CDR3 length is 14 residues. Germline CDR1 and CDR2: KGHSY and FQNENV. V lost 3 bases to trimming and J lost 3 bases, with 8 bases between them. CDR3 in amino acids: CASSHRRDTGELFF. In DNA form, the CDR3 reads TGTGCCAGCAGCCATAGGAGAGACACCGGGGAGCTGTTTTTT.

This clone turned up a few times. This sequence joins TRBV30 and TRBJ1-1; TRBD1 matches 7 bases. The length of the CDR3 is 18 residues. Germline values: CDR1 GTSNPN, CDR2 SVGIG (reference sequence). V lost 0 bases to trimming and J lost 0 bases; unmatched junction nucleotides: 13. CDR3 in DNA: TGTGCCTGGAGTGTAATTCCCCCCGACAGGGCGATGAACACTGAAGCTTTCTTT. It codes for CAWSVIPPDRAMNTEAFF.

J is TRBJ2-7 and V is TRBV5-6, with 9 bases lining up with TRBD1. The ends lost 3 bases at V and 2 bases at J; junction bases unmatched: 6. CDR1 is SGHDT, CDR2 YYEEEE, per germline. This CDR3 spans 15 amino acids. In DNA, the CDR3 is TGTGCCAGCAGCTCCTTGACAGGGGGGGCCTACGAGCAGTACTTC. This gives the protein CASSSLTGGAYEQYF.

The rearrangement joins TRBV6-1 to TRBJ1-5; a weak D match, TRBD1 (5 bases). V was shortened by 7 bases and J by 5 bases, with 18 bases between the two germline ends. Germline values: CDR1 MNHNS, CDR2 SASEGT. This CDR3 spans 15 amino acids. CDR3 in DNA: TGTGCCAGCACCATGACGGACATCCTCGATCAGCCCCAGCATTTT. This gives the protein CASTMTDILDQPQHF.

Written as DNA, the CDR3 is TGTGCCAGCAGTGACGTGGGGAGCTCCTACAATGAGCAGTTCTTC. Its translation is CASSDVGSSYNEQFF. The rearrangement joins TRBV2 to TRBJ2-1, with D tentatively TRBD2 (5 bases). The CDR3 length is 15 residues. V was shortened by 3 bases and J by 0 bases, with 9 bases between the two germline ends. Per germline, CDR1 SNHLY and CDR2 FYNNEI.

CDR3 sequence: CASSEAVTGTPSYEQYV. The DNA of the CDR3 is TGCGCCAGCAGTGAGGCGGTTACAGGGACCCCCTCCTACGAGCAGTACGTC. The V and J genes are TRBV10-1 and TRBJ2-7; tentative D call: TRBD1 (6 bases). Trimming took 2 bases from V and 0 from J, leaving 17 bases between them. The germline V gene encodes CDR1 WNHNN and CDR2 SYGVQD (reference sequence). The CDR3 covers 17 residues.

This clone showed up just a few times. V usage is TRBV6-6 and J usage is TRBJ1-1, with D possibly TRBD1 on 5 matching bases. The CDR3 length is 14 residues. From germline, CDR1 is MNHNY and CDR2 SVGAGI (reference sequence). Trimming stripped 5 bases from V and 1 base from J, with 11 bases between. The CDR3 region is CASSTAGGNTEAFF. CDR3 bases: TGTGCCAGCAGTACAGCCGGGGGGAACACTGAAGCTTTCTTT.

The chain uses TRBV28 and TRBJ2-5; tentative D call: TRBD1 (5 bases). CDR1 is MDHEN and CDR2 is SYDVKM in the germline V gene. This CDR3 contains 14 residues. The ends were cut back, 2 bases at V and 0 bases at J, with 7 bases in the middle. CDR3 sequence reads: CASSLRQNQETQYF. DNA for the CDR3: TGTGCCAGCAGTTTAAGACAGAACCAAGAGACCCAGTACTTC.

This clone was observed once. J is TRBJ1-5 and V is TRBV6-5, with a possible D match to TRBD1 (5 bases). V was cut by 0 bases and J by 7 bases, with 13 bases left in between. The germline CDR1 and CDR2 sequences are MNHEY and SVGAGI. The CDR3 spans 15 residues. The CDR3 is CASSYSGGSGQPQHF. The CDR3 DNA follows: TGTGCCAGCAGTTACTCGGGGGGGTCCGGACAGCCCCAGCATTTT.

V gene TRBV7-6 combines with J gene TRBJ2-7; D is perhaps TRBD1 (6 bases). CDR1 SGHVS and CDR2 FNYEAQ come from the germline V gene. This CDR3 spans 13 amino acids. The germline V and J ends were trimmed by 5 bases and 6 bases, with 14 bases remaining between them. CDR3: CASSGGQSTEQYF. CDR3 DNA: TGTGCCAGCAGCGGAGGACAGTCCACCGAGCAGTACTTC.

This chain joins TRBV5-1 and TRBJ2-7, with D possibly TRBD2 on 6 matching bases. The V end was cut by 7 bases, the J end by 4 bases, with 21 bases between. The germline V gene encodes CDR1 SGHRS and CDR2 YFSETQ. The CDR3 extends over 15 amino acids. CDR3 region: CASPLGTSVGYEQYF. In nucleotides, the CDR3 is TGCGCCAGCCCCTTGGGGACTTCTGTGGGGTACGAGCAGTACTTC. The full variable domain, in which reference TRBV5-1 and TRBJ2-7 provide the parts outside the CDR3, is KAGVTQTPRYLIKTRGQQVTLSCSPISGHRSVSWYQQTPGQGLQFLFEYFSETQRNKGNFPGRFSGRQFSNSRSEMNVSTLELGDSALYLCASPLGTSVGYEQYFGPGTRLTVT.

This clone came up once. The rearrangement links TRBV7-3 to TRBJ2-3, with 10 bases lining up with TRBD1. The V segment lost 2 bases and the J segment 6 bases; nucleotides outside the gene matches: 8. The CDR3 extends over 16 amino acids. Germline CDR1 and CDR2: SGHTA and FQGTGA. The CDR3 spells CASSLEGTGAGDTQYF. The CDR3 DNA reads as TGTGCCAGCAGCTTAGAGGGGACAGGGGCGGGTGATACGCAGTATTTT.

J is TRBJ2-3 and V is TRBV6-4, with D unclear. The CDR3 is 14 residues long. Germline CDR1 is MRHNA and CDR2 is SNTAGT. V lost 2 bases, J lost 2 bases, and 8 bases lay in between. CDR3 region: CASSDEANTDTQYF. CDR3 coding DNA: TGTGCCAGCAGTGACGAGGCTAACACAGATACGCAGTATTTT.

This clone has more than one count but fewer than ten. The chain is built from TRBV15 and TRBJ2-7, with 8 positions matching TRBD1. Germline V CDR1 and CDR2: LNHNV, YYDKDF (reference sequence). With V trimmed by 3 bases and J by 3 bases, 1 base remained unmatched. The CDR3 loop spans 13 amino acids. As DNA, the CDR3 is TGTGCCACCAGCAGCACAGGGGGCTACGAGCAGTACTTC. Protein: CATSSTGGYEQYF. The complete variable domain, with remaining parts taken from reference TRBV15 and TRBJ2-7, reads DAMVIQNPRYQVTQFGKPVTLSCSQTLNHNVMYWYQQKSSQAPKLLFHYYDKDFNNEADTPDNFQSRRPNTSFCFLDIRSPGLGDTAMYLCATSSTGGYEQYFGPGTRLTVT.

This clone was recorded once. The rearrangement joins TRBV7-8 to TRBJ2-2; TRBD1 matches at 10 bases. V lost 2 bases to trimming and J lost 5 bases; unmatched junction nucleotides: 8. CDR3 length: 17 amino acids. Germline V gene lookup returns CDR1 SGHVS and CDR2 FQNEAQ. The CDR3 region has the DNA TGTGCCAGCAGCTTACCTTACCCGGGACAGGGGACCGGGGAGCTGTTTTTT. Its translation is CASSLPYPGQGTGELFF.

J is TRBJ1-1 and V is TRBV5-6; D unclear. With 0 bases removed from V and 0 bases from J, the gap between germline ends came to 3 bases. This CDR3 has 13 residues. Germline V CDR1 and CDR2: SGHDT, YYEEEE. Written as DNA, the CDR3 is TGTGCCAGCAGCTTGGACATGAACACTGAAGCTTTCTTT. It translates to CASSLDMNTEAFF.

This clone came up once. The V call is TRBV7-8, the J call TRBJ2-1, with 9 bases fitting TRBD1. The CDR3 has 18 residues. Germline trimming cut 5 bases from V and 3 bases from J; bases unmatched to any gene: 14. Per the germline V gene, CDR1 is SGHVS and CDR2 is FQNEAQ. CDR3 coding DNA: TGTGCCAGCAGCCCACGAGCCGGGACAGGGAGAAACTACAATGAGCAGTTCTTC. Translation gives CASSPRAGTGRNYNEQFF.

The chain links TRBV4-1 to TRBJ1-1; the D is unclear. The CDR3 is 14 residues long. The V and J ends lost 1 base and 6 bases respectively, with 12 bases between them. Germline assignment: CDR1 MGHRA and CDR2 YSYEKL. CDR3 nucleotides: TGCGCCAGCAGCCAAGGTGCAGCGTCGGCTGAAGCTTTCTTT. Protein product: CASSQGAASAEAFF.

This clone was detected only once. The J gene is TRBJ1-1, the V gene TRBV14; 8 bases match TRBD1. The length of the CDR3 is 15 residues. CDR1 and CDR2 (germline): SGHDN, FVKESK. The V gene end was trimmed by 4 bases and the J gene end by 7 bases; junction bases not matched to a gene: 11. CDR3 in amino acids: CASSPFGQGMDEAFF. CDR3 sequence (DNA): TGTGCCAGCAGCCCATTCGGACAGGGAATGGATGAAGCTTTCTTT.

Only a few counts were recorded for this clone. The J gene is TRBJ1-6, the V gene TRBV7-2; no reliable D call. This CDR3 has 14 residues. V lost 5 bases and J lost 0, with 5 bases in between. Germline V gene data show CDR1 as SGHTA and CDR2 as FQGNSA. DNA for the CDR3: TGTGCCAGCAGCCTAAGCTCCTATAATTCACCCCTCCACTTT. Translated: CASSLSSYNSPLHF.

This clone was observed once. This chain connects TRBV6-5 to TRBJ1-3, with D perhaps matching TRBD1 (6 bases). The CDR3 has 14 amino acids. V lost 2 bases, J lost 4 bases, and 9 bases lay in between. CDR1 MNHEY and CDR2 SVGAGI come from the germline V gene. The CDR3 DNA reads TGTGCCAGCAGTTACCGGGGGGCCGGAAACACCATATATTTT. Its translation is CASSYRGAGNTIYF.

The rearrangement uses TRBV10-3 and TRBJ1-1, with 9 bases that match TRBD1. From germline, CDR1 is ENHRY and CDR2 SYGVKD. The trim removed 4 bases at V and 5 bases at J, leaving 5 bases unmatched. There are 14 residues in the CDR3. The CDR3 nucleotides are TGTGCCATCAGTGGTACAGGGGGCGGAACTGAAGCTTTCTTT. Translation: CAISGTGGGTEAFF.

The sample holds a few counts of this clone. The V gene is TRBV7-6, the J gene TRBJ2-7, with a weak D call TRBD2 (5 bases). V lost 2 bases to trimming and J lost 6 bases, with 11 bases between them. This CDR3 spans 13 amino acids. From germline, CDR1 is SGHVS and CDR2 FNYEAQ. The CDR3 is CASSLMGGGEQYF. The CDR3 bases are TGTGCCAGCAGCTTAATGGGTGGAGGCGAGCAGTACTTC.

This clone ranks as medium-sized. CDR3 sequence (DNA): TGTGCCAGCAGTAATTCACAGGGGACAAGTCAGCCCCAGCATTTT. It translates to CASSNSQGTSQPQHF. The chain couples TRBV28 to TRBJ1-5; 7 nucleotides match TRBD1. CDR3 size: 15 residues. The J segment lost 6 bases and the V segment lost 5 bases, leaving 10 bases of the junction unmatched. Per the germline V gene, CDR1 is MDHEN and CDR2 is SYDVKM.

The chain employs TRBV27 and TRBJ2-5, with 13 bases matching TRBD2. Germline CDR1 reads MNHEY; CDR2 reads SMNVEV (reference sequence). The ends lost 5 bases at V and 13 bases at J; junction bases unmatched: 10. The CDR3 consists of 14 residues. CDR3 sequence reads: CASSLRLAGGPRYF. CDR3 bases: TGTGCCAGCAGTCTTAGACTAGCGGGGGGCCCTCGGTACTTC.

J is TRBJ1-5 and V is TRBV7-9, with D possibly TRBD1 on 6 matching bases. Between the trimmed V and J ends, which lost 6 bases and 0 bases, there was a span of 9 bases. In germline, CDR1 is SEHNR, CDR2 FQNEAQ (reference sequence). The CDR3 totals 14 residues. In DNA, the CDR3 is TGTGCCAGCAGAGCGACAGGTAGCAATCAGCCCCAGCATTTT. Protein: CASRATGSNQPQHF.

The rearrangement uses TRBV29-1 and TRBJ1-3; TRBD1 might be the D (5 bases). Germline CDR1 SQVTM, CDR2 ANQGSEA. The CDR3 is 14 amino acids. Deletions cut 3 bases from V and 3 bases from J, with 12 bases between. Here the CDR3 reads CSVEKDIVGNTIYF. The CDR3 nucleotides are TGCAGCGTTGAGAAGGACATCGTTGGAAACACCATATATTTT.